These T cell receptor beta chains were read from a single sample in a study of vaccination effects on CD4 cells after COVID-19. Method: immunoSEQ multiplex PCR; TCRdb's copy keeps in-frame clones and lacks some. The sample gives tens of thousands of clones, 80% of which show up once; roughly an eighth is in the top ten. Their antigens remain unidentified. The sample was CD4+ T cells from PBMCs cultured with SARS-CoV-2 spike peptides, taken before COVID-19 vaccination. These TCRs come from a human donor who received a COVID-19 vaccine. The CDR3 runs from the conserved cysteine through the conserved F or W. The D gene is left open where the match is weak. Clone size is stated in some rows and not others, as once, few, many or a class when expanded.

TRBJ1-1 TRBV6-2/TRBV6-3 NA NA TGTGCCAGCAGTTACGTGTCGCAGGGAGGAACTGAAGCTTTCTTT CASSYVSQGGTEAFF
TRBJ1-1 TRBV18 NA NA TGTGCCAGCTCACCACGAACCGATAATGAAGCTTTCTTT CASSPRTDNEAFF
TRBJ1-1 TRBV2 once TRBD1 TGTGCCAGCAGCGGACAGGGGGGCACTGAAGCTTTCTTT CASSGQGGTEAFF
TRBJ1-2 TRBV28 NA TRBD1 TGTGCCAGCAGTCCGACAGGGATTTTCGGCTATGGCTACACCTTC CASSPTGIFGYGYTF
TRBJ1-3 TRBV6-5 NA TRBD1 TGTGCCAGCAGCCTGACCCGGGACAGGGGAGACACCATATATTTT CASSLTRDRGDTIYF
TRBJ2-3 TRBV2 NA TRBD1 TGTGCCATCGGACAGGGAGCAGATACGCAGTATTTT CAIGQGADTQYF
TRBJ1-1 TRBV5-1 NA NA TGCGCCAGCAGCTTGGGTTTACAGGGCCACACTGAAGCTTTCTTT CASSLGLQGHTEAFF
TRBJ1-1 TRBV5-8 NA TRBD1 TGTGCCAGCAGTAAAGGGGGCCGGGGGACTGAAGCTTTCTTT CASSKGGRGTEAFF
TRBJ1-1 TRBV2 NA TRBD1 TGTGCCAGCGCGGGACAGGGGCTCCTTGAAGCTTTCTTT CASAGQGLLEAFF
TRBJ2-5 TRBV3-1/TRBV3-2 NA NA TGTGCCAGCAGCCGACTAGAGACCCAGTACTTC CASSRLETQYF
TRBJ1-4 TRBV29-1 NA NA TGCAGCGTTTACAACAGGGAAAAACTGTTTTTT CSVYNREKLFF
TRBJ1-1 TRBV3-1/TRBV3-2 once NA TGTGCCAGCAGCCCCAGGGTTGGGCAGTGGTCCAAGTCTGAAGCTTTCTTT CASSPRVGQWSKSEAFF
TRBJ1-2 TRBV7-2 few TRBD1 TGTGCCAGCAGCCGGCGACAGGGTGGATCGGATGGCTACACCTTC CASSRRQGGSDGYTF
TRBJ1-6 TRBV5-6 few TRBD1 TGTGCCAGCAGCTTGGGACAGACAGGGTATTCACCCCTCCACTTT CASSLGQTGYSPLHF
TRBJ2-2 TRBV10-3 NA NA TGTGCCAGCTCCAGGGTGACCGGGGAGCTGTTTTTT CASSRVTGELFF
TRBJ2-6 TRBV2 NA TRBD1 TGTGCCAGCCGGACAGGGTCTGGGGCCAACGTCCTGACTTTC CASRTGSGANVLTF
TRBJ2-2 TRBV28 NA NA TGTGCCAGCAGTTCGGACACATTCCCCACCGGGGAGCTGTTTTTT CASSSDTFPTGELFF
TRBJ2-1 TRBV27 NA TRBD1 TGTGCCAGCAGAACCCTATTCCGGGACAGGGGCTATGAGCAGTTCTTC CASRTLFRDRGYEQFF
TRBJ2-1 TRBV24-1 NA NA TGTGCCACCAGTGATTTGGTAGGGGGCTCCTACAATGAGCAGTTCTTC CATSDLVGGSYNEQFF
TRBJ2-5 TRBV18 NA NA TGTGCCAGCTCACCACCAATTTCAAGTCAGTGGGAGACCCAGTACTTC CASSPPISSQWETQYF
TRBJ1-6 TRBV6-5 NA NA TGTGCCAGCAGTTTAGCATATACGAATTCACCCCTCCACTTT CASSLAYTNSPLHF
TRBJ2-3 TRBV24-1 NA TRBD1 TGTGCCACCAGTGATCCAGGGGGCAATGGAGATACGCAGTATTTT CATSDPGGNGDTQYF
TRBJ2-2 TRBV6-2/TRBV6-3 NA NA TGTGCCAGCAGTTACCCAATTTTGGACGGAGCCACCGGGGAGCTGTTTTTT CASSYPILDGATGELFF
TRBJ1-1 TRBV14 NA NA TGTGCCAGCAGCCAATCCTCCCTTGGAGCTTTCTTT CASSQSSLGAFF
TRBJ2-2 TRBV5-1 NA NA TGCGCCAGCAGCTGGGGTACAGGGAACACCGGGGAGCTGTTTTTT CASSWGTGNTGELFF
TRBJ1-1 TRBV6-5 NA NA TGTGCCAGCAGTTACCCAGGACTGAACACTGAAGCTTTCTTT CASSYPGLNTEAFF
TRBJ2-3 TRBV6-4 NA TRBD1 TGTGCCAGCAGTGATCGGACAGGGGTGAGCACAGATACGCAGTATTTT CASSDRTGVSTDTQYF
TRBJ2-4 TRBV3-1/TRBV3-2 NA TRBD2 TGTGCCAGCAGCCTCCTTAGCGGGGGGAGGGCCAAAAACATTCAGTACTTC CASSLLSGGRAKNIQYF
TRBJ1-1 TRBV29-1 NA NA TGCAGCGTGGACGCAGAATACAGGGTCCTGAACACTGAAGCTTTCTTT CSVDAEYRVLNTEAFF
TRBJ1-2 TRBV29-1 NA NA TGCAGCGTTCTAAAGGGGACTTCGGAGGGCTACACCTTC CSVLKGTSEGYTF
TRBJ1-3 TRBV5-6 NA TRBD1 TGTGCCAGCAGCTCCTCGGACAGGGATGGAAACACCATATATTTT CASSSSDRDGNTIYF
TRBJ2-3 TRBV18 NA NA TGTGCCAGCTCGACAGTAGGCACAGATACGCAGTATTTT CASSTVGTDTQYF
TRBJ2-1 TRBV3-1/TRBV3-2 few NA TGTGCCAGCAGCCAAGTTCGGAATGAGCAGTTCTTC CASSQVRNEQFF
TRBJ1-5 TRBV5-5 few NA TGTGCCAGCAGCTCGGACCCTTCGGATCAGCCCCAGCATTTT CASSSDPSDQPQHF
TRBJ2-6 TRBV18 NA TRBD1 TGTGCCAGCTCACCCGCCAGGGGGTCAACTGGGGCCAACGTCCTGACTTTC CASSPARGSTGANVLTF
TRBJ2-1 TRBV30 NA NA TGTGCCTGGAGCCGCGGCCTTAGGGATGAGCAGTTCTTC CAWSRGLRDEQFF
TRBJ1-5 TRBV12-3/TRBV12-4 NA NA TGTGCCAGCAGTTTAAGAGTCAATCAGCCCCAGCATTTT CASSLRVNQPQHF
TRBJ2-2 TRBV7-8 few TRBD2 TGTGCCAGCGGCCTAGCGGGGGGACCCACCGGGGAGCTGTTTTTT CASGLAGGPTGELFF
TRBJ2-3 TRBV12-3/TRBV12-4 NA TRBD1 TGTGCCAGCAGCGGACAGGGTATAGATACGCAGTATTTT CASSGQGIDTQYF
TRBJ2-3 TRBV4-3 NA NA TGCGCCAGCAGCCAGACGCAGGGCTACTTCACAGATACGCAGTATTTT CASSQTQGYFTDTQYF
TRBJ1-6 TRBV7-3 NA NA TGTGCCAGCCGGGACGTGGGAAATTCACCCCTCCACTTT CASRDVGNSPLHF
TRBJ1-4 TRBV4-1 NA NA TGCGCCAGCAGCCAACCGACTGGTAATGAAAAACTGTTTTTT CASSQPTGNEKLFF
TRBJ1-1 TRBV4-2 NA TRBD1 TGTGCCAGCAGCCAAGGGGGACAGATGAACACTGAAGCTTTCTTT CASSQGGQMNTEAFF
TRBJ1-2 TRBV24-1 few NA TGTGCCACCAGTGTTGACGGAAACTATGGCTACACCTTC CATSVDGNYGYTF
TRBJ1-1 TRBV2 NA NA TGTGCCAGCAGTGAAGAAAGAGGGGGCACTGAAGCTTTCTTT CASSEERGGTEAFF
TRBJ1-2 TRBV9 few NA TGTGCCAGCAGCGTAGGCAGCAACTATGGCTACACCTTC CASSVGSNYGYTF
TRBJ2-3 TRBV24-1 NA NA TGTGCCACCAGTGATTTGTCGGCAGAGAACACAGATACGCAGTATTTT CATSDLSAENTDTQYF